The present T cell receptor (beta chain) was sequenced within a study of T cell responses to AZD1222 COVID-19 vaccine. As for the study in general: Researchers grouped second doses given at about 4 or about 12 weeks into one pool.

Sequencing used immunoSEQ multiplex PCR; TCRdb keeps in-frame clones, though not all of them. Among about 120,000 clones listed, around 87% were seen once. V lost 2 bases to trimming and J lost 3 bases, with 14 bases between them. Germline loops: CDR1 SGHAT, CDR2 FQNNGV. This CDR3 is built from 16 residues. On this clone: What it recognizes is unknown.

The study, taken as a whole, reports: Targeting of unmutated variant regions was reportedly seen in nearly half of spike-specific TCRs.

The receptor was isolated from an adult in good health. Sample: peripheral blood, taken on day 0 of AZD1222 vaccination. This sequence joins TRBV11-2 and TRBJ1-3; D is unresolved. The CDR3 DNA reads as TGTGCCAGCAGCTTATACACAGAGAGGAGTGGAAACACCATATATTTT. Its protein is CASSLYTERSGNTIYF.